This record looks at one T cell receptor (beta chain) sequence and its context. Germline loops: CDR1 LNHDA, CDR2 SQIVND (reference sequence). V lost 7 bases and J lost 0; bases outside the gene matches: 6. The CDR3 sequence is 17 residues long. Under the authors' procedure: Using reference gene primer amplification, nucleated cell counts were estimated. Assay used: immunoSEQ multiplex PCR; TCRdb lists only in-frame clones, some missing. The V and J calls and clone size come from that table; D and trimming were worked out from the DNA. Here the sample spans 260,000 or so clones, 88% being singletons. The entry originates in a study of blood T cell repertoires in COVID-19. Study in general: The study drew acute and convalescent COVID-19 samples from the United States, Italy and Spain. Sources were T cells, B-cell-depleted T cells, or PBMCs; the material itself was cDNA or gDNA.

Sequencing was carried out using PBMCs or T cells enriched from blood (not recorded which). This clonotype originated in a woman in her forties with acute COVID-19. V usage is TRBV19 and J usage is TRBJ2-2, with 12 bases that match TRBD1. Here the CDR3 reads CASIPGTGGSNTGELFF. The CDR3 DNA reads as TGTGCCAGTATTCCCGGGACAGGGGGCTCGAACACCGGGGAGCTGTTTTTT.